The 15 T cell receptor beta chains below all came from one sample that was sequenced in a study of blood T cell repertoires in COVID-19 (TCRdb year 2020). The library was built by means of the immunoSEQ multiplex PCR assay. Here the immuneACCESS table is served through TCRdb, limited to in-frame sequences with V and J called. Missing clones are a known gap in these copies; in checked studies unresolved V genes cover under half, and the rest lacks a known reason. The sample has approximately 75,000 clones on record, about 93% of them singletons. The top ten constitute about 7.1% of the sample. Sequencing was performed on peripheral blood. These TCRs come from a human donor in a cohort sampled during active COVID-19.

V is TRBV6-6 and J is TRBJ1-1; D is undetermined. The length of the CDR3 is 14 residues. CDR1 MNHNY and CDR2 SVGAGI come from the germline V gene (reference sequence). V lost 0 bases, J lost 6 bases, and 11 bases lay in between. CDR3 in amino acids: CASSYSEGGSEAFF. In DNA, the CDR3 is TGTGCCAGCAGTTACTCGGAGGGAGGCTCTGAAGCTTTCTTT.

V and J are TRBV3-1 (or the pseudogene TRBV3-2) and TRBJ2-1, with D tentatively TRBD1 (6 bases). Trimming shortened V by 6 bases and J by 9 bases, and 9 bases separated the two germline ends. Germline CDR1 and CDR2: LGHDT and YNNKEL (reference sequence). This CDR3 contains 11 residues. The CDR3 DNA reads TGTGCCAGCAGAAGAGGGGGTGAGCAGTTCTTC. It specifies CASRRGGEQFF.

The gene calls are TRBV21-1 and TRBJ1-2; TRBD1, the table's D call, was not compared with the DNA. TRBV21-1 is listed as a pseudogene. The CDR3 has 14 residues. For the CDR3, the DNA is TGTGCCAGCATCAGGGACAGCCCTAACTATGGCTACACCTTC. It translates to CASIRDSPNYGYTF.

J is TRBJ1-2 and V is TRBV28, with 10 bases lining up with TRBD1. This CDR3 is built from 16 residues. Germline loops: CDR1 MDHEN, CDR2 SYDVKM. J lost 3 bases, V lost 3 bases, and 7 bases had no gene match. CDR3 DNA: TGTGCCAGCAGTTTGCGACAGGGGGCAGATGACTATGGCTACACCTTC. Translated, it gives CASSLRQGADDYGYTF.

The J gene is TRBJ1-4, the V gene TRBV28; 9 bases are a match to TRBD1. V was pared by 5 bases and J by 0 bases, with 4 bases of the junction left unmatched. The germline V gene encodes CDR1 MDHEN and CDR2 SYDVKM. The CDR3 extends over 16 amino acids. This chain's CDR3 is CASSRGTGTTNEKLFF. The CDR3 DNA reads as TGTGCCAGCAGTAGGGGGACAGGGACAACTAATGAAAAACTGTTTTTT.

The chain couples TRBV11-1 to TRBJ1-5, with TRBD1 matching 7 bases. CDR1 SGHAT and CDR2 FQDESV come from the germline V gene (reference sequence). The CDR3 runs 13 residues. V was pared by 1 base and J by 10 bases, with 4 bases of the junction left unmatched. The CDR3: CASSLGQGLPQHF. CDR3 DNA sequence: TGTGCCAGCAGCTTAGGACAGGGTCTTCCCCAGCATTTT.

This chain uses TRBV5-4 with TRBJ2-7, with D possibly TRBD1 on 6 matching bases. Germline V gene data show CDR1 as SGHNT and CDR2 as YYREEE (reference sequence). Trimming pared 0 bases from V and 0 bases from J, leaving 13 bases between. The CDR3 extends over 16 amino acids. The CDR3 nucleotides are TGTGCCAGCAGCTTGGCCAGGGGTTCTTCCTCCTACGAGCAGTACTTC. Protein sequence: CASSLARGSSSYEQYF. The entire variable domain, with the rest obtained from reference TRBV5-4 and TRBJ2-7, is as follows: ETGVTQSPTHLIKTRGQQVTLRCSSQSGHNTVSWYQQALGQGPQFIFQYYREEENGRGNFPPRFSGLQFPNYSSELNVNALELDDSALYLCASSLARGSSSYEQYFGPGTRLTVT.

This chain links TRBV29-1 with TRBJ2-7; 8 nucleotides line up with TRBD2. Germline V lookup: CDR1 SQVTM, CDR2 ANQGSEA. The CDR3 has 13 amino acids. Trimming at V came to 6 bases and at J to 5 bases, leaving 9 bases not matched to a gene. CDR3 DNA: TGCAGCGTCGGCCGACGGGGGGGGCACGAGCAGTACTTC. Protein product: CSVGRRGGHEQYF.

The chain has TRBV7-8 and TRBJ1-4, with a tentative D call TRBD1 (6 bases). This CDR3 is 16 amino acids long. Per the germline V gene, CDR1 is SGHVS and CDR2 is FQNEAQ. Trimming removed 3 bases from V and 4 bases from J, with 15 bases in between. Here the CDR3 reads CASSFSGDTFNEKLFF. DNA for the CDR3: TGTGCCAGCAGCTTCAGCGGGGACACCTTTAATGAAAAACTGTTTTTT.

V gene TRBV7-9 combines with J gene TRBJ2-7; D perhaps matches TRBD2 (6 bases). Germline values: CDR1 SEHNR, CDR2 FQNEAQ (reference sequence). This CDR3 comprises 13 residues. Trimming shortened V by 5 bases and J by 3 bases, and 11 bases separated the two germline ends. CDR3 sequence (DNA): TGTGCCAGCAGCCCGGGGGTACTCTACGAGCAGTACTTC. Protein: CASSPGVLYEQYF.

This chain connects TRBV18 to TRBJ1-2; a weak D match, TRBD1 (6 bases). The V and J ends lost 0 bases and 6 bases respectively, with 11 bases between them. Germline V gene data show CDR1 as KGHSH and CDR2 as LQKENI. The CDR3 runs to 14 residues. Written as DNA, the CDR3 is TGTGCCAGCTCACCACCGGGGGCAGCGAATGGCTACACCTTC. Protein product: CASSPPGAANGYTF.

This clone appeared a single time. The chain links TRBV7-8 to TRBJ1-2; D uncertain. The V end was cut by 2 bases, the J end by 8 bases, with 9 bases between. Per the germline V gene, CDR1 is SGHVS and CDR2 is FQNEAQ. This CDR3 has 12 residues. The CDR3 sequence is CASSLLSQGYTF. In DNA form, the CDR3 reads TGTGCCAGCAGCTTACTCTCACAGGGCTACACCTTC. Together with reference TRBV7-8 and TRBJ1-2, the CDR3 gives the full variable domain: GAGVSQSPRYKVAKRGQDVALRCDPISGHVSLFWYQQALGQGPEFLTYFQNEAQLDKSGLPSDRFFAERPEGSVSTLKIQRTQQEDSAVYLCASSLLSQGYTFGSGTRLTVV.

The chain links TRBV7-9 to TRBJ2-5; 7 bases line up with TRBD1. This CDR3 has 13 amino acids. J lost 1 base, V lost 10 bases, and 6 bases had no gene match. Germline V CDR1 and CDR2: SEHNR, FQNEAQ (reference sequence). CDR3 DNA: TGTGCCACCTCCCGGGACAGCCAAGAGACCCAGTACTTC. Protein sequence: CATSRDSQETQYF.

The rearrangement links TRBV27 to TRBJ2-7; perhaps TRBD2 as D (6 bases). The CDR3 runs to 15 residues. CDR1 and CDR2 (germline): MNHEY, SMNVEV (reference sequence). Trimming pared 2 bases from V and 2 bases from J, leaving 13 bases between. The CDR3 loop reads CASSLRRVVTYEQYF. CDR3 in DNA: TGTGCCAGCAGTTTAAGGAGGGTAGTCACCTACGAGCAGTACTTC.

This clone was found a few times. The chain links TRBV30 to TRBJ1-2, with a tentative D call TRBD1 (5 bases). The germline V gene has CDR1 GTSNPN and CDR2 SVGIG (reference sequence). V shed 5 bases and J shed 6 bases, with 16 bases lying between them. The CDR3 contains 13 residues. The CDR3 nucleotides read TGTGCCTGGGTGTGGCCAGGGCTTGATGGCTACACCTTC. Translated, it gives CAWVWPGLDGYTF.